A single T cell receptor (beta chain) is shown here with its context. Regions amplified from RNA transcripts were the TCR beta CDR3 regions. The TCR CDR3 first-round RT-PCR relied on the HTBI primer set. TCRdb ran MiXCR on the multiplex PCR reads and lists one entry per CDR3 protein. The table lists under 350,000 distinct CDR3 sequences, roughly a fifth of them singletons. This specimen belongs to a study of T cells in Graves' hyperthyroidism and ophthalmopathy. There are 13 residues in the CDR3. Germline V CDR1 and CDR2: SGHDN, FVKESK. The V end was cut by 1 base, the J end by 2 bases, with 5 bases between.

The sequence was obtained from a woman between 45 and 65 years old with Graves' hyperthyroidism. This rearrangement joins TRBV14 to TRBJ1-2; the D is unclear. The sequencing input was blood. The CDR3 coding sequence is TGTGCCAGCAGCCAAGTCCGGAACTATGGCTACACCTTC. Its protein product is CASSQVRNYGYTF.